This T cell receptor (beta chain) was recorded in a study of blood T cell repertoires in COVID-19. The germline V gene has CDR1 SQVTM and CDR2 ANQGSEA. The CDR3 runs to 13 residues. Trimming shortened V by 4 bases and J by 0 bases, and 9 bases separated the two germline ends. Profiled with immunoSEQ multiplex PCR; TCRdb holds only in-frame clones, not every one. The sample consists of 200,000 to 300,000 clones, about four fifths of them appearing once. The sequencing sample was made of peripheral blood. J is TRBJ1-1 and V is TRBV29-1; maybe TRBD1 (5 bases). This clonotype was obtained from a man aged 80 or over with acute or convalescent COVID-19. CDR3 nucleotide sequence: TGCAGCGTTGTAGGGGTTTTGAACACTGAAGCTTTCTTT. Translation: CSVVGVLNTEAFF.